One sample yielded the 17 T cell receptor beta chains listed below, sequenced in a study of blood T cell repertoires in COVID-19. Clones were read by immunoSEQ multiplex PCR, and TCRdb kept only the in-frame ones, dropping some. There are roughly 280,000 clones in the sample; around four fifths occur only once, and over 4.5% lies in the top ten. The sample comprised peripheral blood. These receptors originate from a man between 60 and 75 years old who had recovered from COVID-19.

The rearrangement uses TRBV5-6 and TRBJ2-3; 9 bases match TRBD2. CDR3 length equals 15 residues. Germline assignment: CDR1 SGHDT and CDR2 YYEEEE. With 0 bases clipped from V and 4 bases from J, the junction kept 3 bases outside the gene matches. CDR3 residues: CASSLGGRGADTQYF. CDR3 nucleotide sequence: TGTGCCAGCAGCTTGGGCGGGAGGGGTGCAGATACGCAGTATTTT.

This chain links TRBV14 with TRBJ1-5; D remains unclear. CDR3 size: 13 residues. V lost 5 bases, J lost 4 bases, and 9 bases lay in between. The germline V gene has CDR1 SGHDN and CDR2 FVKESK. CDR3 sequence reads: CASSETRNQPQHF. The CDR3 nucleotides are TGTGCCAGCAGCGAGACACGAAATCAGCCCCAGCATTTT.

CDR3 in amino acids: CASSPSNAGVGNQPQHF. The DNA for the CDR3 is TGTGCCAGCTCACCATCAAACGCAGGGGTCGGCAATCAGCCCCAGCATTTT. The chain joins TRBV18 to TRBJ1-5; a weak D match, TRBD1 (6 bases). Looked up from germline, CDR1 is KGHSH and CDR2 is LQKENI. The CDR3 consists of 17 residues. With 2 bases removed from V and 2 bases from J, the gap between germline ends came to 16 bases. Full variable domain (missing parts from reference TRBV18 and TRBJ1-5): NAGVMQNPRHLVRRRGQEARLRCSPMKGHSHVYWYRQLPEEGLKFMVYLQKENIIDESGMPKERFSAEFPKEGPSILRIQQVVRGDSAAYFCASSPSNAGVGNQPQHFGDGTRLSIL.

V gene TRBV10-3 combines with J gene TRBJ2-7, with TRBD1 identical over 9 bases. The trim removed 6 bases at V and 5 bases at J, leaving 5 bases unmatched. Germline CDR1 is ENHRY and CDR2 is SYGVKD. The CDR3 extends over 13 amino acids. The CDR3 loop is CAIRTGGEDEQYF. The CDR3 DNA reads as TGTGCCATCAGGACAGGGGGGGAGGACGAGCAGTACTTC.

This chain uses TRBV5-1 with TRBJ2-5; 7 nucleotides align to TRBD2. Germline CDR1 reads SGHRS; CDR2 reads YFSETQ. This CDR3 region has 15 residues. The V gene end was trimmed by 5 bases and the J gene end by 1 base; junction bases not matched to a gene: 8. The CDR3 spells CASRAGGGGQETQYF. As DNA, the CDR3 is TGCGCCAGCAGGGCTGGTGGGGGGGGCCAAGAGACCCAGTACTTC.

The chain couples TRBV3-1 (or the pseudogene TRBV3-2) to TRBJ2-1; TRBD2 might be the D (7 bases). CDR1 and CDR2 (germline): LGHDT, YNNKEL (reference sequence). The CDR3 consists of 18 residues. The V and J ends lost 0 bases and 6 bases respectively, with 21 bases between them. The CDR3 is CASSQDRGGGAPSNEQFF. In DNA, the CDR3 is TGTGCCAGCAGCCAAGATCGGGGAGGGGGGGCCCCTAGCAATGAGCAGTTCTTC.

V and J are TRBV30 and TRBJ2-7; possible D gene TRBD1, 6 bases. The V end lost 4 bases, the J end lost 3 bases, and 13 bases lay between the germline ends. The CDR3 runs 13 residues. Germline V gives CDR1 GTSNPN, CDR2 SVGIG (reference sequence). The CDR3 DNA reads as TGTGCCTGGAAGGGCCAGGGGTTCTACGAGCAGTACTTC. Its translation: CAWKGQGFYEQYF.

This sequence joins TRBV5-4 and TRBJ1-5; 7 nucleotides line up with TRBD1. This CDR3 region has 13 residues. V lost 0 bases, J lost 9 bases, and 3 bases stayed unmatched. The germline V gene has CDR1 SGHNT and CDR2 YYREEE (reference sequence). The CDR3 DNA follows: TGTGCCAGCAGCTTGGGACAGGGCGGGCCCCAGCATTTT. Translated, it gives CASSLGQGGPQHF.

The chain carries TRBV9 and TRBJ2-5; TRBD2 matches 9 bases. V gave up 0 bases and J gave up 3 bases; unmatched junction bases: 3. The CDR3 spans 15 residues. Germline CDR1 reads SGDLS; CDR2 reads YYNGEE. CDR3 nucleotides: TGTGCCAGCAGCGTAGCTAGCGGGGCTGAAGAGACCCAGTACTTC. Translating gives CASSVASGAEETQYF.

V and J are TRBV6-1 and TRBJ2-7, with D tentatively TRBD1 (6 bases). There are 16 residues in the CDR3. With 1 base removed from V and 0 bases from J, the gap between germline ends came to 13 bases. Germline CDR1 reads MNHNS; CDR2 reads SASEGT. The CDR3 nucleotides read TGTGCCAGCAGTGAAGGACCGGGACAAGACTCCTACGAGCAGTACTTC. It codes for CASSEGPGQDSYEQYF.

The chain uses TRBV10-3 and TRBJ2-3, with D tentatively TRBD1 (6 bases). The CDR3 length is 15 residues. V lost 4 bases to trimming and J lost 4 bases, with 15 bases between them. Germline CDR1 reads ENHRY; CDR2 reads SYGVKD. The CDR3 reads CAISVGDKFADTQYF. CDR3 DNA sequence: TGTGCCATCAGTGTGGGGGACAAATTTGCAGATACGCAGTATTTT.

In nucleotides, the CDR3 is TGTGCCAGCAGCTTGGCTCGTGGGGGCCGGAGCAATGAGCAGTTCTTC. It yields the protein CASSLARGGRSNEQFF. V gene TRBV11-2 combines with J gene TRBJ2-1, with D possibly TRBD1 on 6 matching bases. Germline values: CDR1 SGHAT, CDR2 FQNNGV. The germline V and J ends were trimmed by 3 bases and 6 bases, with 18 bases remaining between them. This CDR3 has 16 residues.

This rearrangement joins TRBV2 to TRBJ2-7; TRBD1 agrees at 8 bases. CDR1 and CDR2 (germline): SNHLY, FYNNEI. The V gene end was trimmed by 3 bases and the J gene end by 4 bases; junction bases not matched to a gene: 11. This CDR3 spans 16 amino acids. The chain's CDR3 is CASSEFRPGQEYEQYF. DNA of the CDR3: TGTGCCAGCAGTGAGTTCCGACCGGGACAGGAGTACGAGCAGTACTTC. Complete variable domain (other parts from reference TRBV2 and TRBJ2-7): EPEVTQTPSHQVTQMGQEVILRCVPISNHLYFYWYRQILGQKVEFLVSFYNNEISEKSEIFDDQFSVERPDGSNFTLKIRSTKLEDSAMYFCASSEFRPGQEYEQYFGPGTRLTVT.

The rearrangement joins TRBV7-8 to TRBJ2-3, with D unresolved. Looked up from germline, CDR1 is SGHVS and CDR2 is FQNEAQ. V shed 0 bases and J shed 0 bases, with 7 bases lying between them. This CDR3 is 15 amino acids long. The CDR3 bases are TGTGCCAGCAGCTTAGCGAGGATTAGCACAGATACGCAGTATTTT. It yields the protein CASSLARISTDTQYF.

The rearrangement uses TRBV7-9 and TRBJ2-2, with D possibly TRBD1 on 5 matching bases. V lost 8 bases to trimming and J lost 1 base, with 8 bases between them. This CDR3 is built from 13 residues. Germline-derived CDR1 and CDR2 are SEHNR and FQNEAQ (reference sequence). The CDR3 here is CASQDKNTGELFF. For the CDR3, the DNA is TGTGCCAGCCAGGACAAGAACACCGGGGAGCTGTTTTTT.

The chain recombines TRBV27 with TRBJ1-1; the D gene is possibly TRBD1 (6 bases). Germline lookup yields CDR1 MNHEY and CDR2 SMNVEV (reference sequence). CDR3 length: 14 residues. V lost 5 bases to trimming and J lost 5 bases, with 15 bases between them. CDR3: CASSQGTRRTEAFF. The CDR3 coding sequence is TGTGCCAGCAGTCAGGGGACACGACGGACTGAAGCTTTCTTT.

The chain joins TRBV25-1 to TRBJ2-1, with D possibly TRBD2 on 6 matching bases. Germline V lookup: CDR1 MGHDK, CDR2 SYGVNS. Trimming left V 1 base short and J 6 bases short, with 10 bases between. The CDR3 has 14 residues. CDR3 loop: CASSEFMEGNEQFF. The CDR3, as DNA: TGTGCCAGCAGTGAATTCATGGAGGGCAATGAGCAGTTCTTC.